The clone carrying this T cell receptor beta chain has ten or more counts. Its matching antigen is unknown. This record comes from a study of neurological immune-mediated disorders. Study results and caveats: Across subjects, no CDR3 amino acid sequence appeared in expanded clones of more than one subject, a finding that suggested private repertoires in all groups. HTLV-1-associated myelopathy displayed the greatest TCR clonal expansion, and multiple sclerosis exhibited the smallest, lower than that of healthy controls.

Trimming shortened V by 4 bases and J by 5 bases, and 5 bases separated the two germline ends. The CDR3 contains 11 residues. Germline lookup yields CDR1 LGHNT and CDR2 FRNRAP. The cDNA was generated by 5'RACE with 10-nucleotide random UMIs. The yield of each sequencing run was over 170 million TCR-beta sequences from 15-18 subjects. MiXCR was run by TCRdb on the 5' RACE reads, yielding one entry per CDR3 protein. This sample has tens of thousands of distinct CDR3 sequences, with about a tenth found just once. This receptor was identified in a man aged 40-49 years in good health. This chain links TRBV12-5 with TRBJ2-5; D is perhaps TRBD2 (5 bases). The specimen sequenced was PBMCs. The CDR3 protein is CASGWRETQYF. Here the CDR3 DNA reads TGTGCTAGTGGTTGGAGGGAGACCCAGTACTTC.